The 12 T cell receptor beta chains reported below all come from one sample, sequenced in a study of T cell clonotyping in hematopoietic cell transplantation. Repertoires were generated with immunoSEQ multiplex PCR, while TCRdb's copy carries only in-frame clones and drops some. Among more than 7,000 clones listed, roughly 90% were seen once. This sample comprised PBMCs, obtained 30 days after allogeneic stem cell transplant. All receptors derive from a female patient in her fifties or sixties who had an allogeneic stem cell transplant from an unrelated donor, so the T cells may come from the graft donor. Some clones in this sample may be carry-over from other donors' samples.

The rearrangement links TRBV6-5 to TRBJ2-7; D is undetermined. The V end lost 11 bases, the J end lost 2 bases, and 13 bases lay between the germline ends. The CDR3 runs to 12 residues. Germline V lookup: CDR1 MNHEY, CDR2 SVGAGI. Written as DNA, the CDR3 is TGTGCCTCCGGCCGGTACCCCTACGAGCAGTACGTC. Protein: CASGRYPYEQYV.

The V call is TRBV30, the J call TRBJ1-1, with TRBD1 matching over 8 bases. Germline V gene lookup returns CDR1 GTSNPN and CDR2 SVGIG (reference sequence). V lost 4 bases to trimming and J lost 1 base; unmatched junction nucleotides: 2. The CDR3 is 13 residues long. In DNA form, the CDR3 reads TGTGCCTGGAACAGGGGGTGGAACACTGAAGCTTTCTTT. Amino acids: CAWNRGWNTEAFF.

This clone was seen once. This chain links TRBV30 with TRBJ2-3; D is uncertain. Deletions cut 1 base from V and 2 bases from J, with 7 bases between. This CDR3 spans 13 amino acids. The germline gives CDR1 GTSNPN, CDR2 SVGIG (reference sequence). CDR3 DNA: TGTGCCTGGAGTGACGACACCACAGATACGCAGTATTTT. This codes for CAWSDDTTDTQYF.

J is TRBJ2-1 and V is TRBV5-6, with TRBD2 matching over 12 bases. The CDR3 length is 15 residues. V lost 0 bases to trimming and J lost 9 bases; unmatched junction nucleotides: 4. Germline values: CDR1 SGHDT, CDR2 YYEEEE. The CDR3 DNA reads as TGTGCCAGCAGCTTGGGGCTAGCGGGGGGGTTTGAGCAGTTCTTC. Encoded protein: CASSLGLAGGFEQFF. Variable domain in full (rest from reference TRBV5-6 and TRBJ2-1): DAGVTQSPTHLIKTRGQQVTLRCSPKSGHDTVSWYQQALGQGPQFIFQYYEEEERQRGNFPDRFSGHQFPNYSSELNVNALLLGDSALYLCASSLGLAGGFEQFFGPGTRLTVL.

CDR3 sequence (DNA): TGTGCCAGCAGCTTGATACTAGCGGGGGCTGAGACCCAGTACTTC. Protein product: CASSLILAGAETQYF. The V call is TRBV5-6, the J call TRBJ2-5; TRBD2 matches 11 bases. Per the germline V gene, CDR1 is SGHDT and CDR2 is YYEEEE. The ends lost 1 base at V and 5 bases at J; junction bases unmatched: 4. This CDR3 contains 15 residues.

This chain links TRBV7-2 with TRBJ2-5; 8 bases align to TRBD2. The germline CDR1 and CDR2 sequences are SGHTA and FQGNSA. V shed 4 bases, J shed 3 bases, and the junction held 10 bases outside the gene matches. CDR3 size: 16 residues. The CDR3 DNA is TGTGCCAGCAGCTCTCCTCTGGGACTAGTTAAAGAGACCCAGTACTTC. Translation: CASSSPLGLVKETQYF.

The V gene is TRBV7-2, the J gene TRBJ1-6, with a weak D call TRBD1 (5 bases). The germline V gene has CDR1 SGHTA and CDR2 FQGNSA. Trimming removed 3 bases at V and 13 bases at J, with 16 bases between. The CDR3 is 14 amino acids. This chain's CDR3 is CASSLGGSPYPLHF. The CDR3 DNA reads TGTGCCAGCAGCTTGGGGGGGAGTCCCTATCCCCTCCACTTT.

This clone has more than one count but fewer than ten. This sequence joins TRBV2 and TRBJ1-1, with 9 positions matching TRBD1. With 7 bases clipped from V and 0 bases from J, the junction kept 6 bases outside the gene matches. Germline V lookup: CDR1 SNHLY, CDR2 FYNNEI. The CDR3 is 15 residues long. The CDR3 loop is CASNPRQGVNTEAFF. The CDR3 nucleotides read TGTGCCAGCAATCCCCGACAGGGGGTGAACACTGAAGCTTTCTTT.

The chain carries TRBV2 and TRBJ1-2; D unclear. The CDR3 has 14 residues. The germline V and J ends were trimmed by 4 bases and 0 bases, with 9 bases remaining between them. CDR1 and CDR2 (germline): SNHLY, FYNNEI. CDR3 bases: TGTGCCAGCAGTGGGGTGACACCTAACTATGGCTACACCTTC. Its protein product is CASSGVTPNYGYTF.

J is TRBJ2-7 and V is TRBV6-1, with 12 bases identical to TRBD2. The CDR3 loop spans 16 amino acids. V shed 2 bases and J 3 bases; nucleotides not matched to a gene: 5. Germline CDR1 MNHNS, CDR2 SASEGT. The CDR3 here is CASSEWGLAGIYEQYF. The CDR3 DNA follows: TGTGCCAGCAGTGAATGGGGACTAGCGGGTATCTACGAGCAGTACTTC.

The chain is built from TRBV9 and TRBJ2-7; D is possibly TRBD1 (6 bases). Trimming stripped 7 bases from V and 3 bases from J, with 11 bases between. The V gene's germline CDR1 is SGDLS and CDR2 YYNGEE. The CDR3 runs 12 residues. CDR3 amino acids: CASGTGHYEQYF. CDR3 nucleotide sequence: TGTGCCAGCGGGACGGGACACTACGAGCAGTACTTC. Using reference TRBV9 and TRBJ2-7 for the parts outside the CDR3, the full variable domain is DSGVTQTPKHLITATGQRVTLRCSPRSGDLSVYWYQQSLDQGLQFLIQYYNGEERAKGNILERFSAQQFPDLHSELNLSSLELGDSALYFCASGTGHYEQYFGPGTRLTVT.

The chain couples TRBV4-1 to TRBJ2-7; 10 nucleotides agree with TRBD2. CDR1 is MGHRA and CDR2 is YSYEKL in the germline V gene. V shed 3 bases, J shed 0 bases, and the junction held 11 bases outside the gene matches. The CDR3 sequence is 18 residues long. The CDR3 coding sequence is TGCGCCAGCAGCCAGCAGACCGGTTCTAGCGGGAGCTCCTACGAGCAGTACTTC. It is translated as CASSQQTGSSGSSYEQYF.